This T cell receptor (beta chain) was retrieved from a study of response to subunit inactivated influenza vaccine. One entry per CDR3 protein results from TCRdb running MiXCR on the RT-PCR reads. This table has about 800,000 distinct CDR3 sequences, roughly 20% appearing once. Broader study findings: Authors suggested seasonal influenza vaccinations each recruit few new T cells.

In regard to this clonotype: Its antigen is not identified.

The trim removed 1 base at V and 8 bases at J, leaving 8 bases unmatched. CDR3 length equals 15 residues. Germline V gene data show CDR1 as GTSNPN and CDR2 as SVGIG (reference sequence). The sequence was collected from a man aged 50-59 years who received an inactivated influenza vaccine. This specimen consisted of PBMCs from blood, obtained 4 to 6 days after vaccination. The chain uses TRBV30 and TRBJ1-6, with TRBD1 matching 7 bases. CDR3 protein: CAWSDRDRVYSPLHF. The CDR3 DNA follows: TGTGCCTGGAGTGACCGCGACAGGGTCTATTCACCCCTCCACTTT.